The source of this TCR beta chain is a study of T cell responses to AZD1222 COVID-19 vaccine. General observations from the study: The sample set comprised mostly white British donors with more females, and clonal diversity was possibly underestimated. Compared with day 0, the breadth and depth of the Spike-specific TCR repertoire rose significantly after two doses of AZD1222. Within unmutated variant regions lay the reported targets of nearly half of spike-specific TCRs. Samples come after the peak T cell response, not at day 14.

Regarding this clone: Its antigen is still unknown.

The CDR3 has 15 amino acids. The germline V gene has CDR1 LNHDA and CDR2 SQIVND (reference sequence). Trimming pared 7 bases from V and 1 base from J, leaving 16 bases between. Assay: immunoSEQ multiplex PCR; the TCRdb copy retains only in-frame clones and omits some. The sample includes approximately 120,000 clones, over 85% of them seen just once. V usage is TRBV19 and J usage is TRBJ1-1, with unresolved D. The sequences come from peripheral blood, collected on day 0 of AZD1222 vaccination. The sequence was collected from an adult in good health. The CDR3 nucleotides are TGTGCCAGTACCCCATGGGTGGATCCGAACACTGAAGCTTTCTTT. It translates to CASTPWVDPNTEAFF.